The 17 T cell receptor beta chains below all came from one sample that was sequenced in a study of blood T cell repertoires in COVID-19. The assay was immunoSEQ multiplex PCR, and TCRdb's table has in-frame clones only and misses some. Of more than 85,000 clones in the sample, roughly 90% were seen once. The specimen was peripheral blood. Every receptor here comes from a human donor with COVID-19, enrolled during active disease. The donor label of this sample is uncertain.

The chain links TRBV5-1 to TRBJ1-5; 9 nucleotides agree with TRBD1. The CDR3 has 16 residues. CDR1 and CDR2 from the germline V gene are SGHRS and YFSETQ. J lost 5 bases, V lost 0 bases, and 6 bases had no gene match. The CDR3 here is CASSLGGGQGHQPQHF. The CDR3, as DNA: TGCGCCAGCAGCTTGGGGGGTGGACAGGGGCATCAGCCCCAGCATTTT.

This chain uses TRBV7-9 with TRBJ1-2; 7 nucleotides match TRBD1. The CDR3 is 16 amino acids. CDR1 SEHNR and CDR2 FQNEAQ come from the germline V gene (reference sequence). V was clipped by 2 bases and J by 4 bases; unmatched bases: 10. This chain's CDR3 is CASSLPTGTASYGYTF. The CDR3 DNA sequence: TGTGCCAGCAGCTTACCCACCGGGACAGCTAGCTATGGCTACACCTTC. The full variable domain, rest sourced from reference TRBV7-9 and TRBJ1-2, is DTGVSQNPRHKITKRGQNVTFRCDPISEHNRLYWYRQTLGQGPEFLTYFQNEAQLEKSRLLSDRFSAERPKGSFSTLEIQRTEQGDSAMYLCASSLPTGTASYGYTFGSGTRLTVV.

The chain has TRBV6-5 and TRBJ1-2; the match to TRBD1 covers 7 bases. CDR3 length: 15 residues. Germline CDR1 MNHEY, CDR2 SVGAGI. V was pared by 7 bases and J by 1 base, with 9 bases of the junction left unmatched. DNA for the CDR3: TGTGCCAGCACTCTACGGGACAGTCATAACTATGGCTACACCTTC. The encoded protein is CASTLRDSHNYGYTF.

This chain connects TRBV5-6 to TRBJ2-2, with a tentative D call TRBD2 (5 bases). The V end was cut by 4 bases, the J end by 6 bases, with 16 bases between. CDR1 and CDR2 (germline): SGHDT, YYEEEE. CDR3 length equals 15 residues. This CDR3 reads CASSPDRGYAGELFF. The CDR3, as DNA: TGTGCCAGCAGCCCCGACCGAGGGTACGCCGGGGAGCTGTTTTTT.

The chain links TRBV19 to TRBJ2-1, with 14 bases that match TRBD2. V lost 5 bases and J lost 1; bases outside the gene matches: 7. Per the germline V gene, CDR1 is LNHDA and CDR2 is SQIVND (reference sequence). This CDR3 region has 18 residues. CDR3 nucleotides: TGTGCCAGTAGTGTGACTAGCGGGGGGGCATCGTCCTACAATGAGCAGTTCTTC. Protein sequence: CASSVTSGGASSYNEQFF.

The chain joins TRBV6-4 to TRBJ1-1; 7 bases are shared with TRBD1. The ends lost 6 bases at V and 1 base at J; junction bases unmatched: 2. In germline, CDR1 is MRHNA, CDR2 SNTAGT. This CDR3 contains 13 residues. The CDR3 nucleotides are TGTGCCAGCAGGAGGACAGGGAACACTGAAGCTTTCTTT. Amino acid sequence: CASRRTGNTEAFF.

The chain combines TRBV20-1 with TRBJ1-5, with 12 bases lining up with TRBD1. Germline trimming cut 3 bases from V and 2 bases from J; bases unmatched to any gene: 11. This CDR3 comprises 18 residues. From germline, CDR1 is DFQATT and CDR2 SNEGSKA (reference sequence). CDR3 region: CSASSRDRGLVGNQPQHF. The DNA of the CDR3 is TGCAGTGCTAGTAGTCGGGACAGGGGGCTCGTTGGCAATCAGCCCCAGCATTTT.

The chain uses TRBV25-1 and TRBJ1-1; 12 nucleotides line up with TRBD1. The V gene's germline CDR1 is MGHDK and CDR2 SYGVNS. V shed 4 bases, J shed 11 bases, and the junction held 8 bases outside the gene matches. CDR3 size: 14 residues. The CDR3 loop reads CASSAPGTGGAAFF. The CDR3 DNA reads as TGTGCCAGCAGTGCCCCCGGGACAGGGGGCGCGGCTTTCTTT.

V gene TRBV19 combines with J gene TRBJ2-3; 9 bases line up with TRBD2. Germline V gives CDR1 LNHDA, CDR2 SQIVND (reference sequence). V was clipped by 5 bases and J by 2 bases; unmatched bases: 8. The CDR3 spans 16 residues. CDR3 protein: CASSHTPSGVTDTQYF. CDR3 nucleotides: TGTGCCAGTAGTCATACCCCTAGCGGGGTCACAGATACGCAGTATTTT.

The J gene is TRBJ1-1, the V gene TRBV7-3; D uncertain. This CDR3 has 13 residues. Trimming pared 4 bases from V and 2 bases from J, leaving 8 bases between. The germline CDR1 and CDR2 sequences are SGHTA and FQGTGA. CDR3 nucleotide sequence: TGTGCCAGCAGCTCAACATCTAACACTGAAGCTTTCTTT. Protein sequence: CASSSTSNTEAFF.

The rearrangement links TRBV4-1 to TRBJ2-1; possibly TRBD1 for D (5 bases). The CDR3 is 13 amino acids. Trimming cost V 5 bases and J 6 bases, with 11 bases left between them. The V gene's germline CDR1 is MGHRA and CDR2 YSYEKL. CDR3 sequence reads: CASSVGLRNEQFF. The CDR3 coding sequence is TGCGCCAGCAGCGTGGGGCTTCGCAATGAGCAGTTCTTC.

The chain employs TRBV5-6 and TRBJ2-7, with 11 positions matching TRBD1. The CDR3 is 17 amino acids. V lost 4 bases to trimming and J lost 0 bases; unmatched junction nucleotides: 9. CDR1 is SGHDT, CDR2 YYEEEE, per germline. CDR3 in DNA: TGTGCCAGCAGCGACGGGACAGGGGGTGATCTCTCCTACGAGCAGTACTTC. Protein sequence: CASSDGTGGDLSYEQYF.

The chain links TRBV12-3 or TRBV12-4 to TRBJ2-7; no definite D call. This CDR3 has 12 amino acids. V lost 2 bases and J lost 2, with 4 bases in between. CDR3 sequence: CASSLTAYEQYF. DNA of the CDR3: TGTGCCAGCAGTTTAACAGCCTACGAGCAGTACTTC.

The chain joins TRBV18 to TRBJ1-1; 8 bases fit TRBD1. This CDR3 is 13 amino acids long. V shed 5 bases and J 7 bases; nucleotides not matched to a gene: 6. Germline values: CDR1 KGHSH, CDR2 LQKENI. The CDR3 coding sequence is TGTGCCAGCTCAGAGGGACAGGAGTATGAAGCTTTCTTT. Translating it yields CASSEGQEYEAFF.

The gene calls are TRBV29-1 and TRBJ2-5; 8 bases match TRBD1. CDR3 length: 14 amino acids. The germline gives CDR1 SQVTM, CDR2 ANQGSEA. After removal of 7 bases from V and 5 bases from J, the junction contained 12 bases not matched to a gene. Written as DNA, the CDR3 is TGCAGCGCCCAGGCCGGACAGGGATGGGAGACCCAGTACTTC. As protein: CSAQAGQGWETQYF.

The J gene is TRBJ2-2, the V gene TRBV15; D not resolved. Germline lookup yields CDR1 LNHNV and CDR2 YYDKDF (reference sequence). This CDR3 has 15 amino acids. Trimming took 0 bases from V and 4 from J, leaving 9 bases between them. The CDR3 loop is CATSRDLQTTGELFF. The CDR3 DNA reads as TGTGCCACCAGCAGAGATTTACAGACCACCGGGGAGCTGTTTTTT.

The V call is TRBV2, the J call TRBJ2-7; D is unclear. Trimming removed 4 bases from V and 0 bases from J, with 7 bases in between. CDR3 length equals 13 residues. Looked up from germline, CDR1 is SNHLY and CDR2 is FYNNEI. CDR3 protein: CASSGYNSYEQYF. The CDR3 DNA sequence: TGTGCCAGCAGTGGTTACAACTCCTACGAGCAGTACTTC.